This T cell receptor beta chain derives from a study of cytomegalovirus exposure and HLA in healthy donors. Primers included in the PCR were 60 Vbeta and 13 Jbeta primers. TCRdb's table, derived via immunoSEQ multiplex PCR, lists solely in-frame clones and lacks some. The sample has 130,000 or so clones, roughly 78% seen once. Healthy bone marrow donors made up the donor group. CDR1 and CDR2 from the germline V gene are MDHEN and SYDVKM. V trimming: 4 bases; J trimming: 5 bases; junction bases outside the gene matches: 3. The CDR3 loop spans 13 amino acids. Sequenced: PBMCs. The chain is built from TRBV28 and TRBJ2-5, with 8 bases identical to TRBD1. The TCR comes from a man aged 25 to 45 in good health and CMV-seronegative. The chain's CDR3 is CASSSHRGETQYF. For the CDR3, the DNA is TGTGCCAGCAGTTCCCACAGGGGGGAGACCCAGTACTTC.